This entry lists 9 T cell receptor beta chains sequenced from one sample in a study of post-analysis software for immune sequencing data. Study outcomes and limitations: TRBV segments more frequent in patients than in controls numbered five and included TRBV5-6, TRBV5-1 and TRBV20-1.

No antigens are known for them. The TCR beta cDNA libraries carried unique molecular identifiers. TCRdb re-called the PCR reads through MiXCR, storing one row per CDR3 protein. This sample yields almost 700,000 distinct CDR3 sequences, of which roughly three fifths are seen a single time; 11% belongs to the top ten. Sequencing was performed on blood. The receptors derive from a girl aged 2-10 years with multiple sclerosis.

The rearrangement links TRBV12-3 or TRBV12-4 to TRBJ2-7; no clear D. V was trimmed by 6 bases and J by 4 bases, leaving 16 bases between them. The CDR3 has 14 amino acids. CDR3 sequence reads: CASRNLEGPYEQYF. The CDR3, as DNA: TGTGCCAGCAGGAACTTAGAAGGACCTTACGAGCAGTACTTC.

V gene TRBV18 combines with J gene TRBJ2-7; 9 bases are a match to TRBD1. The CDR3 runs 15 residues. The ends lost 9 bases at V and 4 bases at J; junction bases unmatched: 13. CDR1 KGHSH and CDR2 LQKENI come from the germline V gene. The CDR3 sequence is CASTDLDRGPYEQYF. In DNA form, the CDR3 reads TGTGCCAGTACCGACTTGGACAGGGGACCATACGAGCAGTACTTC.

The chain joins TRBV7-2 to TRBJ2-3, with a tentative D call TRBD2 (5 bases). CDR1 SGHTA and CDR2 FQGNSA come from the germline V gene. V lost 5 bases and J 0 bases, leaving 18 bases between the germline ends. This CDR3 comprises 17 residues. In DNA form, the CDR3 reads TGTGCCAGCAGCCCCTCGGACTGGACCCCTAGCACAGATACGCAGTATTTT. This codes for CASSPSDWTPSTDTQYF.

The chain couples TRBV7-9 to TRBJ2-7, with D tentatively TRBD1 or TRBD2 (5 bases each). TRBJ2-5 matches the DNA end more closely, so the J call is doubtful. This CDR3 is 16 amino acids long. Germline CDR1 and CDR2: SEHNR and FQNEAQ (reference sequence). CDR3 loop: CASTVTFQGDGETQYF. The CDR3 coding sequence is TGTGCCAGCACTGTGACATTCCAAGGGGACGGGGAGACCCAGTACTTC.

This clonotype has only a few counts. Mismatch with germline at one junction end may stem from a read error. V usage is TRBV12-3 or TRBV12-4 and J usage is TRBJ1-2; TRBD1 matches 9 bases. The CDR3 extends over 15 amino acids. The CDR3 here is CASTIQGALGYGYTF. The CDR3 bases are TGTGCCAGCACCATACAGGGGGCGCTTGGTTATGGTTACACCTTC.

This clonotype was recorded only once. The J gene is TRBJ2-1, the V gene TRBV12-3 or TRBV12-4, with D tentatively TRBD1 (6 bases). CDR3 size: 15 residues. Between the trimmed V and J ends, which lost 2 bases and 3 bases, there was a span of 11 bases. CDR3 protein: CASSLRGMSYNEQFF. In DNA, the CDR3 is TGTGCCAGCAGTTTAAGGGGGATGAGCTACAATGAGCAGTTCTTC.

Of note for this clonotype: Relative to the germline gene, one junction end is altered; a read error may explain this. This sequence joins TRBV5-1 and TRBJ2-7; D unresolved. This CDR3 spans 11 amino acids. Germline V gene data show CDR1 as SGHRS and CDR2 as YFSETQ. CDR3 nucleotide sequence: TGTGCCAGCAGCTTGGAGCACGAGCAGTACTTC. It specifies CASSLEHEQYF.

This sequence joins TRBV12-3 or TRBV12-4 and TRBJ1-1; no definite D call. The CDR3 spans 15 residues. Trimming shortened V by 1 base and J by 1 base, and 10 bases separated the two germline ends. This chain's CDR3 is CASSLGAVGNTEAFF. The CDR3 DNA reads as TGTGCCAGCAGTTTAGGGGCAGTAGGGAACACTGAAGCTTTCTTT.

V usage is TRBV10-3 and J usage is TRBJ2-7; 11 bases align to TRBD1. The germline V gene encodes CDR1 ENHRY and CDR2 SYGVKD. The CDR3 contains 16 residues. V lost 6 bases and J lost 5; bases outside the gene matches: 12. CDR3 in amino acids: CAIRHQYGQGAHEQYF. As DNA, the CDR3 is TGTGCCATCAGGCACCAGTATGGACAGGGGGCCCACGAGCAGTACTTC.